Only one count was recorded for the clone carrying this T cell receptor (beta chain). This sample stems from a study of cytomegalovirus exposure and HLA in healthy donors. Only in-frame clones appear in the TCRdb table, and some are missing; sequencing was by immunoSEQ multiplex PCR. The sample lists about 340,000 clones, 86% seen once, with roughly 0.8% in the top ten. Sequencing input: PBMCs. The source of this sequence is a woman aged 18-30 years in good health and CMV-seronegative.

CDR3 sequence reads: CATSRPPTDTQYF. The CDR3 DNA is TGTGCCACCAGCAGACCCCCAACAGATACGCAGTATTTT. The chain links TRBV15 to TRBJ2-3; no reliable D call. The CDR3 is made up of 13 amino acids. V was pared by 2 bases and J by 3 bases, with 6 bases between. CDR1 and CDR2 from the germline V gene are LNHNV and YYDKDF (reference sequence). The full variable domain, its missing parts supplied by reference TRBV15 and TRBJ2-3, is DAMVIQNPRYQVTQFGKPVTLSCSQTLNHNVMYWYQQKSSQAPKLLFHYYDKDFNNEADTPDNFQSRRPNTSFCFLDIRSPGLGDTAMYLCATSRPPTDTQYFGPGTRLTVL.